A selection of T cell receptor beta chains follows, all from one sample in a study of blood T cell repertoires in COVID-19. Repertoires were generated with immunoSEQ multiplex PCR, while TCRdb's copy carries only in-frame clones and drops some. This sample has approximately 440,000 clones, with 90% found just once. Sequencing was carried out using PBMCs or T cells enriched from blood (not recorded which). The receptors were gathered from a man younger than 35 who had recovered from COVID-19. Both conserved end residues are part of each CDR3. Fields, in order: D gene, V gene, clone size, J gene, CDR3 DNA, CDR3 protein. A D gene is named only where the DNA matches it firmly. A clone size is listed for some rows: how often the clone was seen (once, few, many), or a class if it is expanded.

TRBD2	TRBV11-2	.	TRBJ2-3	TGTGCCAGCAGCTTAGATCGCCTAGCGGGAGATACGCAGTATTTT	CASSLDRLAGDTQYF
.	TRBV5-1	.	TRBJ2-1	TGCGCCAGCAGCTTGGTTGGGCAGGGATCTATTTCCTACAATGAGCAGTTCTTC	CASSLVGQGSISYNEQFF
.	TRBV20-1	.	TRBJ2-7	TGCAGTGCTCATCAGGGCTACGAGCAGTACTTC	CSAHQGYEQYF
.	TRBV5-1	.	TRBJ2-2	TGCGCCAGCAGCTCCCACCTTAGCGGAAACACCGGGGAGCTGTTTTTT	CASSSHLSGNTGELFF
TRBD2	TRBV2	.	TRBJ2-1	TGTGCCAGCAGTGAATTCGGGCGGGGGGACCCTTACAATGAGCAGTTCTTC	CASSEFGRGDPYNEQFF
.	TRBV5-1	.	TRBJ2-3	TGCGCCAGCAGCTTGTCGGGCACGGGGAGCACAGATACGCAGTATTTT	CASSLSGTGSTDTQYF
TRBD2	TRBV25-1	.	TRBJ2-5	TGTGCCAGCTCTGCGACTAGCGGGAAGAGGGGGGAGACCCAGTACTTC	CASSATSGKRGETQYF
TRBD2	TRBV7-3	.	TRBJ2-3	TGTGCCAGCAGCCACCGACTAGCGGGAGGACCAGATACGCAGTATTTT	CASSHRLAGGPDTQYF
TRBD2	TRBV5-4	.	TRBJ2-2	TGTGCCAGCAGCTTGGCGGGGGGCGGGGAGCTGTTTTTT	CASSLAGGGELFF
.	TRBV12-3/TRBV12-4	once	TRBJ1-1	TGTGCCAGCAGTCTTGGGACTATTGAAGCTTTCTTT	CASSLGTIEAFF
.	TRBV10-3	.	TRBJ1-1	TGTGCCATCAGTGAGTTGCAGGGAAACGCTGAAGCTTTCTTT	CAISELQGNAEAFF
TRBD1	TRBV19	.	TRBJ1-2	TGTGCCAGTAGTATTCTCGACCCGGGACAGAGTTATGGCTACACCTTC	CASSILDPGQSYGYTF
.	TRBV7-3	.	TRBJ2-2	TGTGCCAGCAGCTTACCCTTCACCGGGGAGCTGTTTTTT	CASSLPFTGELFF
TRBD2	TRBV5-4	.	TRBJ2-2	TGTGCCAGCAGCTTTCTTACGGGAGGGATCACCGGGGAGCTGTTTTTT	CASSFLTGGITGELFF
TRBD1	TRBV7-8	.	TRBJ2-2	TGTGCCAGCAGCTTAGCAGGTACCGGGACAGCGAACACCGGGGAGCTGTTTTTT	CASSLAGTGTANTGELFF
TRBD2	TRBV14	once	TRBJ2-7	TGTGCCAGCAGCCCCCTAGCGGGAGTACCCTACGAGCAGTACTTC	CASSPLAGVPYEQYF
TRBD2	TRBV19	.	TRBJ2-7	TGTGCCAGTAGTATAGCCCTAGCGGTAACCTACGAGCAGTACTTC	CASSIALAVTYEQYF
.	TRBV11-2	.	TRBJ1-6	TGTGCCAGCAGCTTCGCCGCAGGGAATTCACCCCTCCACTTT	CASSFAAGNSPLHF
TRBD1	TRBV7-2	.	TRBJ1-5	TGTGCCAGCAGCGATACGGACAGGGAAGGCCAGCCCCAGCATTTT	CASSDTDREGQPQHF
TRBD1	TRBV29-1	.	TRBJ1-5	TGCAGCGTTGGGTGGACAGGGGGGCAGCCCCAGCATTTT	CSVGWTGGQPQHF
TRBD1	TRBV19	.	TRBJ1-1	TGTGCCAGTAGTACCCAGGGACAGGCAAACACTGAAGCTTTCTTT	CASSTQGQANTEAFF
TRBD1	TRBV5-4	.	TRBJ1-4	TGTGCCAGCAGCTTTGGACAGGGCGTGAATGAAAAACTGTTTTTT	CASSFGQGVNEKLFF
TRBD1	TRBV9	.	TRBJ1-3	TGTGCCAGCAGCGTAGCGGGACAGGGAGCGGGAAACACCATATATTTT	CASSVAGQGAGNTIYF
.	TRBV6-5	.	TRBJ1-2	TGTGCCAGCAGTTACTCGATTGCGGGGGTAGGCGGCTACACCTTC	CASSYSIAGVGGYTF
.	TRBV28	.	TRBJ2-7	TGTGCCAGCAGGTCGCAGCTAAGGGGGCAGTACTTC	CASRSQLRGQYF
TRBD2	TRBV28	once	TRBJ2-5	TGTGCCAGCAGTCCCCGGGGTAGCGGGGGGTTGGAGACCCAGTACTTC	CASSPRGSGGLETQYF
.	TRBV20-1	.	TRBJ1-5	TGCAGTGCTAGTAGAACAGAGAATCAGCCCCAGCATTTT	CSASRTENQPQHF
TRBD1	TRBV4-1	.	TRBJ1-3	TGCGCCAGCAGCCAACTACAGGACAGGGGGCGCAGGTCTGGAAACACCATATATTTT	CASSQLQDRGRRSGNTIYF
.	TRBV10-3	.	TRBJ2-5	TGTGCCATCAGTGACGGGAGACAAGAGACCCAGTACTTC	CAISDGRQETQYF
.	TRBV7-9	.	TRBJ2-7	TGTGCCAGCAGCCCGACAGGAGCCTACGAGCAGTACTTC	CASSPTGAYEQYF
.	TRBV19	.	TRBJ1-4	TGTGCCAGTAGTGTAAGACAGGAAAAACTGTTTTTT	CASSVRQEKLFF
.	TRBV7-3	.	TRBJ2-1	TGTGCCAGCAGCCCCGGGACTTTTATCAATGAGCAGTTCTTC	CASSPGTFINEQFF
.	TRBV7-6	.	TRBJ1-4	TGTGCCAGCAGCTTAGAGGGGGAAAAACTGTTTTTT	CASSLEGEKLFF
.	TRBV7-9	.	TRBJ1-1	TGTGCCAGCAGGGGTGAAGTGGAGACTGAAGCTTTCTTT	CASRGEVETEAFF
.	TRBV24-1	.	TRBJ1-3	TGTGCCACCAGAGACCGACTCTCTGGAAACACCATATATTTT	CATRDRLSGNTIYF
.	TRBV6-5	once	TRBJ2-7	TGTGCCAGCAGCCCCGGGGGAGGCTTTCCCTACGAGCAGTACTTC	CASSPGGGFPYEQYF
TRBD2	TRBV5-4	.	TRBJ2-5	TGTGCCAGCAGCTTGGGGCTAGCGGGAGCCCAAGAGACCCAGTACTTC	CASSLGLAGAQETQYF
.	TRBV4-1	.	TRBJ1-5	TGCGCCAGCAGCCAAGCCGGGGAAAGCAATCAGCCCCAGCATTTT	CASSQAGESNQPQHF
.	TRBV5-1	.	TRBJ1-1	TGCGCCAGCAGAAGCAGGAGGGGCCCGGTGGGGACTGAAGCTTTCTTT	CASRSRRGPVGTEAFF
TRBD1	TRBV13	once	TRBJ1-2	TGTGCCAGCAGCTCGGGGGGACAGGCAGGTGGCTACACCTTC	CASSSGGQAGGYTF
.	TRBV5-6	.	TRBJ1-2	TGTGCCAGCAGCTCCCAACAGGCGTTTTTATATGGCTACACCTTC	CASSSQQAFLYGYTF
.	TRBV5-6	.	TRBJ1-1	TGTGCCAGCAGCCCAATTGGTGAGTTCGAAGCTTTCTTT	CASSPIGEFEAFF
.	TRBV29-1	.	TRBJ2-2	TGCAGCGTTGAATGGGCAGACCTAACCGGGGAGCTGTTTTTT	CSVEWADLTGELFF
.	TRBV7-3	.	TRBJ1-2	TGTGCCAGCAGCCCAAGAGGGGAGGGAGGCTACACCTTC	CASSPRGEGGYTF
TRBD2	TRBV27	once	TRBJ2-5	TGTGCCAGCAGTGAACTAGCGGGAGGTGTTGAGACCCAGTACTTC	CASSELAGGVETQYF
.	TRBV5-1	.	TRBJ1-4	TGCGCCAGCACGCAGGGAAATGAAAAACTGTTTTTT	CASTQGNEKLFF
.	TRBV13	.	TRBJ1-6	TGTGCCAGCAGCTTGTTGGAGGCGCCCTTCCTCCACTTT	CASSLLEAPFLHF
.	TRBV10-1	.	TRBJ2-7	TGCGCCAGCAGTGAGACTCCCTCCTACGAGCAGTACTTC	CASSETPSYEQYF
.	TRBV21-1	.	TRBJ2-7	TGTGCCAGCAGCAAAGAAGTGAACTATGGGTTATGCGAGCAGTACTTC	CASSKEVNYGLCEQYF
.	TRBV5-1	.	TRBJ1-2	TGCGCCAGCAGCTTGGAGGCAGGGAAATATGGCTACACCTTC	CASSLEAGKYGYTF
TRBD1	TRBV7-3	.	TRBJ1-5	TGTGCCAGCAGCTTAGGGGGGACAGCTATTAGCAATCAGCCCCAGCATTTT	CASSLGGTAISNQPQHF
.	TRBV2	.	TRBJ1-1	TGTGCCAGCAGTTTTGGGCCTCTGAGGGACATGAACACTGAAGCTTTCTTT	CASSFGPLRDMNTEAFF
TRBD2	TRBV2	.	TRBJ2-5	TGTGCCAGCAATCAAGGACTAGCGGGTTCGGAGACCCAGTACTTC	CASNQGLAGSETQYF
.	TRBV18	.	TRBJ1-1	TGTGCCAGCTCACCACAGGGGGTCACTGAAGCTTTCTTT	CASSPQGVTEAFF
.	TRBV5-1	.	TRBJ1-2	TGCGCCAGCAGGCAGGACACAGAATCCAACACCTTC	CASRQDTESNTF
.	TRBV10-2	.	TRBJ1-2	TGCGCCAGCAGTGAACAGGGTGAAGTTGGTGGCTACACCTTC	CASSEQGEVGGYTF
.	TRBV5-1	.	TRBJ1-2	TGCGCCAGCACCCAGGATGTAAACTATGGCTACACCTTC	CASTQDVNYGYTF
.	TRBV6-2/TRBV6-3	.	TRBJ1-1	TGTGCCAGCAGCACCCCCCCAGGACAAGAAGCTTTCTTT	CASSTPPGQEAFF
TRBD1	TRBV3-1/TRBV3-2	.	TRBJ1-1	TGTGCCAGCAGCCACCAGACAGGGGGCCAATTAGAAGCTTTCTTT	CASSHQTGGQLEAFF